These 18 T cell receptor beta chains originate from one sample sequenced in a study of blood T cells in healthy people across ages. Using a J-beta primer mix together with a sample-barcoded 5' primer, a second PCR was run for roughly 7 to 11 cycles. TCRdb passed the 5' RACE reads through MiXCR, listing each CDR3 protein once. In the table there are hundreds of thousands of distinct CDR3 sequences, around 52% of which are singletons. Sequencing input: blood. The receptors stem from an elderly woman in good health.

Ten or more counts support this clonotype. The chain recombines TRBV12-3 or TRBV12-4 with TRBJ1-5; 7 nucleotides agree with TRBD1. CDR3 length: 15 residues. V lost 7 bases and J lost 6; bases outside the gene matches: 12. CDR3 sequence (DNA): TGTGCCAGCACCTATGGGGACAGAAGGCGTCAGCCCCAGCATTTT. This encodes CASTYGDRRRQPQHF.

This chain connects TRBV6-5 to TRBJ2-7; D is possibly TRBD2 (5 bases). This CDR3 has 16 residues. Germline V gene sequence: CDR1 MNHEY, CDR2 SVGAGI. Between the trimmed V and J ends, which lost 3 bases and 0 bases, there was a span of 15 bases. CDR3 nucleotide sequence: TGTGCCAGCAGTTATGAATTGACGGGGAGCTCCTACGAGCAGTACTTC. Amino acids: CASSYELTGSSYEQYF.

In this sample, this clonotype turned up many times. The chain uses TRBV6-6 and TRBJ2-3; D is ambiguous. V lost 0 bases to trimming and J lost 0 bases, with 7 bases between them. From germline, CDR1 is MNHNY and CDR2 SVGAGI (reference sequence). This CDR3 comprises 15 residues. The CDR3 here is CASSYSTPSTDTQYF. CDR3 in DNA: TGTGCCAGCAGTTACTCTACCCCTAGCACAGATACGCAGTATTTT.

This chain joins TRBV5-1 and TRBJ1-2; D not resolved. CDR1 is SGHRS, CDR2 YFSETQ, per germline. The V and J ends lost 4 bases and 1 base respectively, with 11 bases between them. This CDR3 region has 14 residues. The CDR3 sequence: CASSVQSNNYGYTF. The CDR3 DNA reads as TGCGCCAGCAGCGTGCAGTCGAATAACTATGGCTACACCTTC.

This chain joins TRBV4-1 and TRBJ2-3; the D is unclear. The germline gives CDR1 MGHRA, CDR2 YSYEKL. The CDR3 extends over 16 amino acids. The ends were cut back, 2 bases at V and 2 bases at J, with 14 bases in the middle. CDR3 coding DNA: TGCGCCAGCAGCCAAAAAGGGCCCCACAACACAGATACGCAGTATTTT. This gives the protein CASSQKGPHNTDTQYF.

This chain links TRBV29-1 with TRBJ2-7; D gene uncertain. Trimming stripped 4 bases from V and 4 bases from J, with 2 bases between. CDR1 SQVTM and CDR2 ANQGSEA come from the germline V gene. CDR3 size: 9 residues. The CDR3 reads CSVAYEQYF. The DNA for the CDR3 is TGCAGCGTTGCGTACGAGCAGTACTTC.

The rearrangement joins TRBV7-2 to TRBJ2-7; D not resolved. CDR3 length: 15 residues. The germline V gene has CDR1 SGHTA and CDR2 FQGNSA. Between the trimmed V and J ends, which lost 1 base and 3 bases, there was a span of 13 bases. In DNA form, the CDR3 reads TGTGCCAGCAGCTTAGGAGATTTAATTAGCTACGAGCAGTACTTC. It is translated as CASSLGDLISYEQYF. Together with reference TRBV7-2 and TRBJ2-7, the CDR3 gives the full variable domain: GAGVSQSPSNKVTEKGKDVELRCDPISGHTALYWYRQSLGQGLEFLIYFQGNSAPDKSGLPSDRFSAERTGGSVSTLTIQRTQQEDSAVYLCASSLGDLISYEQYFGPGTRLTVT.

The chain is built from TRBV20-1 and TRBJ1-2; a possible D gene is TRBD1 (5 bases). Germline V gene sequence: CDR1 DFQATT, CDR2 SNEGSKA (reference sequence). Trimming took 6 bases from V and 5 from J, leaving 19 bases between them. This CDR3 is built from 14 residues. The CDR3 DNA reads TGCAGTGCGAAGAGGGACGGAGGATCTTATGGCTACACCTTC. Its translation is CSAKRDGGSYGYTF.

The genes are TRBV10-3 and TRBJ2-7; the match to TRBD2 covers 7 bases. Germline loops: CDR1 ENHRY, CDR2 SYGVKD. V trimming: 4 bases; J trimming: 0 bases; junction bases outside the gene matches: 6. The CDR3 runs 15 residues. Written as DNA, the CDR3 is TGTGCCATCAGTGGTAGCGGGTGGAGCTCCTACGAGCAGTACTTC. This encodes CAISGSGWSSYEQYF.

The gene calls are TRBV12-5 and TRBJ2-7; TRBD1 might be the D (6 bases). The germline V gene encodes CDR1 LGHNT and CDR2 FRNRAP. The CDR3 runs 13 residues. Trimming took off 7 bases at V and 0 bases at J, with 10 bases between the two ends. In nucleotides, the CDR3 is TGTGCTAGTGCCCCAGGGGCCTCCTACGAGCAGTACTTC. This sequence encodes CASAPGASYEQYF.

Only a few counts were recorded for this clonotype. The chain links TRBV7-3 to TRBJ2-2; the match to TRBD2 covers 7 bases. V was clipped by 2 bases and J by 6 bases; unmatched bases: 6. From germline, CDR1 is SGHTA and CDR2 FQGTGA. The CDR3 length is 15 residues. The CDR3 is CASSLGTIRPGELFF. The DNA for the CDR3 is TGTGCCAGCAGCTTAGGGACTATCCGCCCCGGGGAGCTGTTTTTT.

As concerns this clonotype: A much bigger clone sits one base away, suggesting this may be a read error. The chain uses TRBV3-1 and TRBJ2-1, with D unresolved. CDR1 is LGHDT and CDR2 is YNNKEL in the germline V gene (reference sequence). The CDR3 length is 13 residues. CDR3 DNA sequence: TGTGCCAGCACTCGCCTGGAAAGCAATGGGCAGTTCTTC. This codes for CASTRLESNGQFF.

The sample holds many counts of this clonotype. This chain links TRBV4-1 with TRBJ2-1; perhaps TRBD2 as D (6 bases). The germline V gene encodes CDR1 MGHRA and CDR2 YSYEKL. Trimming took off 3 bases at V and 5 bases at J, with 11 bases between the two ends. This CDR3 contains 14 residues. The CDR3 coding sequence is TGCGCCAGCAGCCACCCCGGGACTCACAATGAGCAGTTCTTC. Protein: CASSHPGTHNEQFF.

V and J are TRBV5-1 and TRBJ2-3; no firm D call. The V end was cut by 4 bases, the J end by 5 bases, with 8 bases between. This CDR3 comprises 12 residues. CDR1 is SGHRS, CDR2 YFSETQ, per germline. The CDR3 loop is CASSADRDTQYF. The CDR3 coding sequence is TGCGCCAGCAGCGCGGATAGAGATACGCAGTATTTT.

The sample holds many counts of this clonotype. V and J are TRBV27 and TRBJ2-3, with TRBD2 identical over 12 bases. Germline values: CDR1 MNHEY, CDR2 SMNVEV (reference sequence). V lost 2 bases and J lost 3; bases outside the gene matches: 3. The length of the CDR3 is 16 residues. CDR3 region: CASSLILAGGTDTQYF. CDR3 sequence (DNA): TGTGCCAGCAGTTTAATACTAGCGGGGGGTACAGATACGCAGTATTTT.

This sequence joins TRBV20-1 and TRBJ2-5; D possibly corresponds to TRBD1 (5 bases). From germline, CDR1 is DFQATT and CDR2 SNEGSKA (reference sequence). This CDR3 contains 14 residues. V shed 4 bases and J shed 2 bases, with 14 bases lying between them. The CDR3 loop is CSATRGHSQETQYF. The CDR3 region has the DNA TGCAGTGCTACCCGCGGACACTCTCAAGAGACCCAGTACTTC.

The CDR3 nucleotides are TGCGCCAGCAGCCAAGGGTACCAGCAGTACTTC. Translating gives CASSQGYQQYF. This chain joins TRBV4-1 and TRBJ2-4; D is unresolved. Per the germline V gene, CDR1 is MGHRA and CDR2 is YSYEKL. The CDR3 is 11 amino acids. Trimming left V 1 base short and J 13 bases short, with 8 bases between.

The chain has TRBV20-1 and TRBJ1-5; possibly TRBD1 for D (6 bases). V was cut by 0 bases and J by 3 bases, with 15 bases left in between. Germline-derived CDR1 and CDR2 are DFQATT and SNEGSKA (reference sequence). There are 16 residues in the CDR3. In DNA, the CDR3 is TGCAGTGCTAGAGATCTGGCAGGGGCCCTCAATCAGCCCCAGCATTTT. Amino acids: CSARDLAGALNQPQHF.